The clone carrying this TCR beta chain was observed many times. Its target is unknown. This record comes from a study of regulatory T cells in long-lasting Graves disease. Regarding the study as a whole: The persistent group shared 2,500 to 3,000 public clonotypes, more than the roughly 990 shared by new patients.

V lost 7 bases, J lost 1 base, and 21 bases lay in between. Germline V gene data show CDR1 as MDHEN and CDR2 as SYDVKM. This CDR3 has 17 amino acids. Time point described: newly diagnosed GD, antithyroid drugs for less than 3 months. After RNA was extracted from PBMCs, the TCR library was made from it. Arm-PCR with iRepertoire HTBI primers amplified the CDR3 regions for these TCR beta libraries. TCRdb passed the multiplex PCR reads through MiXCR, listing each CDR3 protein once. This sample has some 200,000 distinct CDR3 sequences; roughly a fifth occur once, and the top ten carry approximately 12%. This same sample was also taken into another study, of T cells in Graves' hyperthyroidism and ophthalmopathy. Turning to that study: Among thyroid clonotypes expanded above 0.001, most also appeared in blood.

The chain joins TRBV28 to TRBJ2-3; a possible D gene is TRBD1 (6 bases). The clonotype was recovered from a woman in her thirties with Graves disease. The specimen comprised peripheral blood mononuclear cells (PBMCs), sampled at new diagnosis, from a patient treated with antithyroid drugs. CDR3 sequence (DNA): TGTGCCAGCACCCCCCACGCAGCAGGGGTGGGCACAGATACGCAGTATTTT. Residues: CASTPHAAGVGTDTQYF.